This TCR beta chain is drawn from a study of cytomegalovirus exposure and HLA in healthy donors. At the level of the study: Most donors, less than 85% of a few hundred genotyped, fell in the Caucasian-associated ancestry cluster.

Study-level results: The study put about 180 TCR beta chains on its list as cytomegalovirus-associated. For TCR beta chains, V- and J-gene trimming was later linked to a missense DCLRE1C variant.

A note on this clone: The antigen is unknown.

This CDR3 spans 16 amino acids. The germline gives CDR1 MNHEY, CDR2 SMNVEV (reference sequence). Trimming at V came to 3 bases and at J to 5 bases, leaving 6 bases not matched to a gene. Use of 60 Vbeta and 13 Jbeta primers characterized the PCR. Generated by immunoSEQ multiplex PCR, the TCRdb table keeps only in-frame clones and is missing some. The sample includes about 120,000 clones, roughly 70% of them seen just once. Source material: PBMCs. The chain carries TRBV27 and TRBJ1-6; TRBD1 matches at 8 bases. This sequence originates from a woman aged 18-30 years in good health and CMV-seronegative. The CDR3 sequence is CASSFGTGLNNSPLHF. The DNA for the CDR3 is TGTGCCAGCAGTTTCGGGACAGGTTTGAATAATTCACCCCTCCACTTT.